The next 16 T cell receptor beta chains were all read from a single sample in a study of monozygotic twins with inflammatory bowel disease. TCRdb re-called the 5' RACE reads, yielding one record per CDR3 amino acid sequence without DNA. Its table lists roughly 320,000 distinct CDR3 sequences. Sequencing was done on a sample of blood. The receptors were sampled from a human donor with ulcerative colitis or Crohn's disease, or a healthy co-twin of an affected twin (not recorded which).

This sequence joins TRBV7-2 and TRBJ2-7; checking the TCRdb D call of TRBD2 is not possible without DNA. This CDR3 spans 13 amino acids. Germline V CDR1 and CDR2: SGHTA, FQGNSA. This CDR3 reads CASRLGGHYEQYF.

The genes are TRBV30 and TRBJ2-1; the D call of TRBD2 rests on TCRdb alone, since no DNA is present to check it. The CDR3 is 14 residues long. Germline V gene data show CDR1 as GTSNPN and CDR2 as SVGIG (reference sequence). CDR3 sequence: CAWARVATYNEQFF.

The chain recombines TRBV6-5 with TRBJ1-1; TCRdb's D call, TRBD1, is unchecked because there is no DNA. Germline CDR1 is MNHEY and CDR2 is SVGAGI. The length of the CDR3 is 16 residues. This chain's CDR3 is CASSYAPQGWNTEAFF.

This chain joins TRBV29-1 and TRBJ2-7; TCRdb proposes TRBD1, but this gene call is untestable without DNA. The CDR3 has 12 amino acids. CDR1 is SQVTM and CDR2 is ANQGSEA in the germline V gene. CDR3 loop: CSVSQGADEQYF.

The CDR3 sequence is CASSQGIGDHEQYF. The chain links TRBV4-2 to TRBJ2-7. In germline, CDR1 is LGHNA, CDR2 YNFKEQ. The CDR3 sequence is 14 residues long.

This chain joins TRBV25-1 and TRBJ2-7; TCRdb's assignment of TRBD1 cannot be checked, as there is no DNA. This CDR3 comprises 15 residues. Germline CDR1 is MGHDK and CDR2 is SYGVNS. The CDR3: CASSRVTGRVHEQYF.

The chain has TRBV25-1 and TRBJ2-7; TCRdb's assignment of TRBD2 cannot be checked, as there is no DNA. The CDR3 runs to 17 residues. Germline V gene sequence: CDR1 MGHDK, CDR2 SYGVNS. This chain's CDR3 is CASSWREGRDMHPGQYF.

The chain uses TRBV7-2 and TRBJ1-4; with no DNA, the TCRdb D assignment of TRBD1 cannot be verified. Germline V gene data show CDR1 as SGHTA and CDR2 as FQGNSA. The CDR3 covers 14 residues. The CDR3 loop is CASSSDREGEKLFF.

The chain has TRBV6-5 and TRBJ2-7; TCRdb's D gene call, TRBD1, goes unchecked for lack of DNA. CDR3 length: 15 residues. The V gene's germline CDR1 is MNHEY and CDR2 SVGAGI. CDR3 loop: CASSYSGTGVYEQYF.

V and J are TRBV14 and TRBJ1-1; lacking DNA, the TRBD1 call made by TCRdb goes unchecked. This CDR3 is built from 21 residues. Germline V CDR1 and CDR2: SGHDN, FVKESK. The CDR3 spells CASSHLRGGHKAPRSPVEAFF.

The rearrangement links TRBV28 to TRBJ1-1. Germline V lookup: CDR1 MDHEN, CDR2 SYDVKM. This CDR3 spans 14 amino acids. The chain's CDR3 is CASSPSAGALEAFF.

J is TRBJ1-4 and V is TRBV9. The CDR3 has 16 residues. In germline, CDR1 is SGDLS, CDR2 YYNGEE. This CDR3 reads CASSVSGGTANEKLFF.

The chain recombines TRBV7-9 with TRBJ2-3; TCRdb's D call, TRBD2, is unchecked because there is no DNA. The CDR3 consists of 15 residues. The germline gives CDR1 SEHNR, CDR2 FQNEAQ (reference sequence). The chain's CDR3 is CASSPGLAEADTQYF.

CDR3 sequence: CASSRRRPVSQETQYF. The gene calls are TRBV12-3 or TRBV12-4 and TRBJ2-5; TCRdb calls TRBD2, which cannot be checked without DNA. The CDR3 runs 16 residues.

The chain uses TRBV7-9 and TRBJ2-2; TCRdb calls TRBD1, which cannot be checked without DNA. Germline V gene data show CDR1 as SEHNR and CDR2 as FQNEAQ (reference sequence). This CDR3 is 15 amino acids long. CDR3: CASTRQGSGTGELFF.

The chain joins TRBV20-1 to TRBJ1-6. This CDR3 is 16 amino acids long. CDR1 and CDR2 (germline): DFQATT, SNEGSKA (reference sequence). CDR3: CSATVFVPGPFSPLHF.